Below are 20 T cell receptor beta chains sequenced from a single sample in a study of cytomegalovirus exposure and HLA in healthy donors. Repertoires were generated with immunoSEQ multiplex PCR, while TCRdb's copy carries only in-frame clones and drops some. Of under 200,000 clones in the sample, 86% were seen once. The sample taken for sequencing was PBMCs. All receptors come from a woman aged 18 to 35 in good health and CMV-seronegative.

The chain uses TRBV7-9 and TRBJ1-1; possible D gene TRBD1, 6 bases. The CDR3 loop spans 15 amino acids. Germline CDR1 reads SEHNR; CDR2 reads FQNEAQ (reference sequence). Trimming cost V 3 bases and J 1 base, with 12 bases left between them. CDR3 sequence: CASSFLQGWNTEAFF. For the CDR3, the DNA is TGTGCCAGCAGCTTTCTCCAGGGGTGGAACACTGAAGCTTTCTTT.

The V call is TRBV5-4, the J call TRBJ1-5; 8 positions match TRBD1. Per germline, CDR1 SGHNT and CDR2 YYREEE (reference sequence). The CDR3 has 15 residues. Trimming cost V 0 bases and J 3 bases; bases outside gene matches: 2. The CDR3 protein is CASSLDRGVNQPQHF. CDR3 DNA sequence: TGTGCCAGCAGCTTGGACAGGGGGGTCAATCAGCCCCAGCATTTT. Looking up the rest from reference TRBV5-4 and TRBJ1-5 gives the full variable domain: ETGVTQSPTHLIKTRGQQVTLRCSSQSGHNTVSWYQQALGQGPQFIFQYYREEENGRGNFPPRFSGLQFPNYSSELNVNALELDDSALYLCASSLDRGVNQPQHFGDGTRLSIL.

This clone was seen only a few times. This chain uses TRBV2 with TRBJ2-7, with D tentatively TRBD1 (5 bases). CDR3 length: 11 residues. Germline V gene lookup returns CDR1 SNHLY and CDR2 FYNNEI. V was cut by 4 bases and J by 5 bases, with 6 bases left in between. The CDR3 DNA follows: TGTGCCAGCAGTGCAGGGCACGAGCAGTACTTC. Amino acid sequence: CASSAGHEQYF. The full variable domain, completed using reference TRBV2 and TRBJ2-7, is EPEVTQTPSHQVTQMGQEVILRCVPISNHLYFYWYRQILGQKVEFLVSFYNNEISEKSEIFDDQFSVERPDGSNFTLKIRSTKLEDSAMYFCASSAGHEQYFGPGTRLTVT.

The gene calls are TRBV27 and TRBJ2-7; TRBD2 is a possible D gene (6 bases). Germline V lookup: CDR1 MNHEY, CDR2 SMNVEV (reference sequence). V was clipped by 2 bases and J by 2 bases, with 10 bases between them. The CDR3 sequence is 14 residues long. In nucleotides, the CDR3 is TGTGCCAGCAGTTTAGCGGGGAGCGCCTACGAGCAGTACTTC. It specifies CASSLAGSAYEQYF.

The chain employs TRBV28 and TRBJ1-5; no firm D call. Germline V gene sequence: CDR1 MDHEN, CDR2 SYDVKM. The CDR3 is 14 amino acids. The germline V and J ends were trimmed by 2 bases and 1 base, with 6 bases remaining between them. The CDR3 is CASSLRGSNQPQHF. The CDR3 nucleotides read TGTGCCAGCAGTTTAAGAGGCAGCAATCAGCCCCAGCATTTT.

This rearrangement joins TRBV2 to TRBJ1-1; possibly TRBD1 for D (5 bases). Trimming cost V 3 bases and J 1 base, with 12 bases left between them. The CDR3 loop spans 15 amino acids. Germline V gene lookup returns CDR1 SNHLY and CDR2 FYNNEI. The chain's CDR3 is CASSDRTTRNTEAFF. The CDR3, as DNA: TGTGCCAGCAGTGACCGGACAACCAGGAACACTGAAGCTTTCTTT.

The chain couples TRBV30 to TRBJ1-2; D call uncertain. V shed 7 bases and J shed 4 bases, with 16 bases lying between them. The CDR3 has 13 amino acids. CDR1 GTSNPN and CDR2 SVGIG come from the germline V gene (reference sequence). CDR3 loop: CALKLREIYGYTF. DNA for the CDR3: TGTGCCTTAAAACTTCGTGAGATCTATGGCTACACCTTC.

V usage is TRBV27 and J usage is TRBJ2-5, with TRBD2 matching over 11 bases. CDR3 length: 19 residues. Germline loops: CDR1 MNHEY, CDR2 SMNVEV (reference sequence). The J segment lost 4 bases and the V segment lost 5 bases, leaving 18 bases of the junction unmatched. The CDR3 DNA follows: TGTGCCAGCAGTCTCAAACCTCCGGGACTAGCGGAGGGAGGAGAGACCCAGTACTTC. Translated: CASSLKPPGLAEGGETQYF.

The chain combines TRBV7-6 with TRBJ2-7; 7 nucleotides align to TRBD2. The CDR3 is made up of 15 amino acids. Trimming took 4 bases from V and 3 from J; bases not matched to a gene: 9. Germline loops: CDR1 SGHVS, CDR2 FNYEAQ. The CDR3 DNA is TGTGCCAGCAGCTCCTTCGGCCCGGGGGGCTACGAGCAGTACTTC. Translation: CASSSFGPGGYEQYF.

V and J are TRBV5-1 and TRBJ2-1, with D tentatively TRBD2 (5 bases). The CDR3 is made up of 13 amino acids. Germline-derived CDR1 and CDR2 are SGHRS and YFSETQ. With 2 bases removed from V and 7 bases from J, the gap between germline ends came to 10 bases. The CDR3 spells CASSFPSTNEQFF. CDR3 nucleotide sequence: TGCGCCAGCAGCTTTCCTAGCACGAATGAGCAGTTCTTC.

The J gene is TRBJ2-2, the V gene TRBV13; 7 nucleotides match TRBD1. With V trimmed by 6 bases and J by 6 bases, 10 bases remained unmatched. In germline, CDR1 is PRHDT, CDR2 FYEKMQ (reference sequence). There are 15 residues in the CDR3. The CDR3 nucleotides read TGTGCCAGCAGTTCTCAACAGGGGATCGCCGGGGAGCTGTTTTTT. Protein sequence: CASSSQQGIAGELFF.

V and J are TRBV5-4 and TRBJ1-1; possible D gene TRBD1, 6 bases. Germline-derived CDR1 and CDR2 are SGHNT and YYREEE (reference sequence). The CDR3 covers 15 residues. V lost 2 bases to trimming and J lost 1 base, with 12 bases between them. The CDR3 here is CASSFTPTGNTEAFF. The CDR3, as DNA: TGTGCCAGCAGCTTTACTCCGACAGGGAACACTGAAGCTTTCTTT.

This clone was counted between two and nine times. This rearrangement joins TRBV12-5 to TRBJ1-1; the D is unclear. Trimming removed 5 bases at V and 12 bases at J, with 19 bases between. The germline V gene encodes CDR1 LGHNT and CDR2 FRNRAP. The CDR3 totals 13 residues. CDR3 nucleotide sequence: TGTGCTAGTGGTCCCCCGAATCTGGCTGGCACTTTCTTT. Its translation: CASGPPNLAGTFF.

V and J are TRBV4-1 and TRBJ2-5; 9 nucleotides align to TRBD2. Trimming cost V 0 bases and J 8 bases; bases outside gene matches: 13. The CDR3 spans 17 residues. Germline V gene sequence: CDR1 MGHRA, CDR2 YSYEKL. The DNA of the CDR3 is TGCGCCAGCAGCCAAGATAGAGGGGGAACTAGCGGGTCCACCCAGTACTTC. Encoded protein: CASSQDRGGTSGSTQYF.

The chain uses TRBV10-1 and TRBJ2-7; the D gene is possibly TRBD2 (5 bases). The CDR3 contains 13 residues. Germline V lookup: CDR1 WNHNN, CDR2 SYGVQD (reference sequence). Trimming removed 6 bases at V and 4 bases at J, with 13 bases between. CDR3 loop: CASSGDGGYEQYF. In nucleotides, the CDR3 is TGCGCCAGCAGCGGAGACGGAGGTTACGAGCAGTACTTC.

The rearrangement joins TRBV11-3 to TRBJ2-5, with 9 bases identical to TRBD2. Per germline, CDR1 SGHNT and CDR2 YENEEA. V trimming: 4 bases; J trimming: 5 bases; junction bases outside the gene matches: 8. The CDR3 sequence is 15 residues long. CDR3 sequence: CASSSAGGPRETQYF. DNA for the CDR3: TGTGCCAGCAGCTCGGCGGGGGGGCCGAGGGAGACCCAGTACTTC.

The chain is built from TRBV14 and TRBJ2-7, with D possibly being TRBD2 (5 bases). The CDR3 length is 14 residues. Trimming left V 4 bases short and J 3 bases short, with 13 bases between. The germline V gene has CDR1 SGHDN and CDR2 FVKESK. CDR3 sequence reads: CASSPRTGYYEQYF. CDR3 in DNA: TGTGCCAGCAGCCCTAGGACGGGGTACTACGAGCAGTACTTC.

V usage is TRBV28 and J usage is TRBJ1-5; perhaps TRBD1 as D (6 bases). The CDR3 contains 14 residues. In germline, CDR1 is MDHEN, CDR2 SYDVKM. V was cut by 5 bases and J by 9 bases, with 17 bases left in between. CDR3 DNA: TGTGCCAGCAGTCCCATGGGGGCTGAACGGCCCCAGCATTTT. Translating gives CASSPMGAERPQHF.

The chain combines TRBV19 with TRBJ1-1; D is undetermined. The CDR3 runs 13 residues. V lost 3 bases to trimming and J lost 7 bases, with 12 bases between them. Germline-derived CDR1 and CDR2 are LNHDA and SQIVND (reference sequence). CDR3 nucleotide sequence: TGTGCCAGTAGTATCCCGTCGGGGTTTGAAGCTTTCTTT. This translates into CASSIPSGFEAFF.

The rearrangement links TRBV4-1 to TRBJ2-2; D might be TRBD1 (5 bases). The CDR3 extends over 16 amino acids. The V end was cut by 1 base, the J end by 3 bases, with 12 bases between. Germline V gene lookup returns CDR1 MGHRA and CDR2 YSYEKL. This CDR3 reads CASSQVPQAHTGELFF. In DNA, the CDR3 is TGCGCCAGCAGCCAAGTTCCACAGGCCCACACCGGGGAGCTGTTTTTT.